This TCR beta chain was captured in a study of blood T cell repertoires in COVID-19. In the study overall: The analysed material was cDNA or gDNA that came from T cells, B-cell-depleted T cells, or PBMCs.

At least ten counts were recorded for this clone. Only in-frame clones appear in the TCRdb table, and some are missing; sequencing was by immunoSEQ multiplex PCR. The sample holds hundreds of thousands of clones, just under 90% seen once. The CDR3 consists of 12 residues. Between the trimmed V and J ends, which lost 8 bases and 5 bases, there was a span of 10 bases. Germline V gives CDR1 SNHLY, CDR2 FYNNEI. The clonotype was recovered from a man aged 55 to 70 who had recovered from COVID-19. The chain carries TRBV2 and TRBJ2-1, with D possibly matching TRBD2 (5 bases). The sample comprised peripheral blood. Here the CDR3 reads CASDLAHNEQFF. CDR3 nucleotide sequence: TGTGCCAGCGATCTAGCCCACAATGAGCAGTTCTTC. The variable domain in full, with the rest retrieved from reference TRBV2 and TRBJ2-1, is EPEVTQTPSHQVTQMGQEVILRCVPISNHLYFYWYRQILGQKVEFLVSFYNNEISEKSEIFDDQFSVERPDGSNFTLKIRSTKLEDSAMYFCASDLAHNEQFFGPGTRLTVL.